Each of the 27 T cell receptor beta chains below was sequenced from the same sample in a study of blood T cell repertoires in COVID-19. Profiled with immunoSEQ multiplex PCR; TCRdb holds only in-frame clones, not every one. The repertoire holds approximately 160,000 clones, 87% seen once, with around 7% in the top ten. Sequencing input: PBMCs or T cells enriched from blood (not recorded which). The receptors come from a woman in her 50s who had recovered from COVID-19.

The chain carries TRBV28 and TRBJ2-7; 8 bases match TRBD2. CDR1 and CDR2 from the germline V gene are MDHEN and SYDVKM. This CDR3 is built from 14 residues. J was trimmed by 5 bases and V by 2 bases; bases with no gene match: 5. Here the CDR3 reads CASSLTGGLNEQYF. In DNA form, the CDR3 reads TGTGCCAGCAGTTTAACGGGAGGGCTGAACGAGCAGTACTTC.

The J gene is TRBJ2-7, the V gene TRBV9; D gene uncertain. The V end lost 0 bases, the J end lost 3 bases, and 4 bases lay between the germline ends. Germline V gene data show CDR1 as SGDLS and CDR2 as YYNGEE. The CDR3 consists of 12 residues. The CDR3 loop reads CASSVDSYEQYF. In nucleotides, the CDR3 is TGTGCCAGCAGCGTAGACAGCTACGAGCAGTACTTC.

The chain uses TRBV7-6 and TRBJ2-1; 7 bases agree with TRBD2. Trimming removed 5 bases from V and 12 bases from J; junction bases left unmatched: 13. CDR3 size: 14 residues. Germline assignment: CDR1 SGHVS and CDR2 FNYEAQ. CDR3 amino acids: CASSERLAGSGQFF. The CDR3, as DNA: TGTGCCAGCAGCGAAAGACTAGCCGGATCTGGGCAGTTCTTC.

The chain is built from TRBV4-1 and TRBJ2-7; 8 nucleotides line up with TRBD2. V was clipped by 1 base and J by 1 base; unmatched bases: 6. This CDR3 contains 16 residues. Germline assignment: CDR1 MGHRA and CDR2 YSYEKL. Here the CDR3 reads CASSQGSAGASYEQYF. Written as DNA, the CDR3 is TGCGCCAGCAGCCAAGGGTCAGCGGGAGCATCCTACGAGCAGTACTTC.

The chain couples TRBV18 to TRBJ1-2; 9 positions agree with TRBD1. Unmatched junction bases numbered 5, after V lost 3 bases and J lost 6 bases. The germline V gene has CDR1 KGHSH and CDR2 LQKENI. The CDR3 has 14 amino acids. The CDR3 nucleotides are TGTGCCAGCTCACCGGGACAGGGTAGCGATGGCTACACCTTC. Translating it yields CASSPGQGSDGYTF.

In its sample, this clone was seen a few times. This chain connects TRBV5-1 to TRBJ1-6, with D tentatively TRBD1 (5 bases). Germline V gene data show CDR1 as SGHRS and CDR2 as YFSETQ. This CDR3 has 15 amino acids. The V and J ends lost 1 base and 8 bases respectively, with 13 bases between them. CDR3 residues: CASSLSRVRDSPLHF. The CDR3, as DNA: TGCGCCAGCAGCTTGAGTCGGGTCAGGGATTCACCCCTCCACTTT.

This clone came up once. The chain uses TRBV6-5 and TRBJ2-7; D might be TRBD1 (5 bases). Germline lookup yields CDR1 MNHEY and CDR2 SVGAGI. Trimming shortened V by 6 bases and J by 0 bases, and 12 bases separated the two germline ends. The CDR3 spans 14 residues. The CDR3 DNA sequence: TGTGCCAGCAGCCGATCGACAGTCTCCTACGAGCAGTACTTC. Translation gives CASSRSTVSYEQYF.

The rearrangement links TRBV2 to TRBJ1-3; D is undetermined. The CDR3 consists of 13 residues. Per germline, CDR1 SNHLY and CDR2 FYNNEI. V was cut by 1 base and J by 4 bases, with 5 bases left in between. The CDR3 DNA reads TGTGCCAGCAGTGAAGGGCACGGAAACACCATATATTTT. This translates into CASSEGHGNTIYF.

In this sample, this clone turned up a few times. The chain carries TRBV2 and TRBJ2-2; 9 positions agree with TRBD1. This CDR3 has 16 residues. V was pared by 3 bases and J by 5 bases, with 7 bases of the junction left unmatched. Looked up from germline, CDR1 is SNHLY and CDR2 is FYNNEI. The CDR3 protein is CASSDHGTGRTGELFF. CDR3 DNA: TGTGCCAGCAGTGACCACGGGACAGGGAGGACCGGGGAGCTGTTTTTT.

The V call is TRBV19, the J call TRBJ2-3; possible D gene TRBD1, 6 bases. The CDR3 runs to 15 residues. Trimming cost V 6 bases and J 4 bases, with 17 bases left between them. Germline lookup yields CDR1 LNHDA and CDR2 SQIVND (reference sequence). CDR3 in DNA: TGTGCCAGTAGGCGACAGGCCTATGGCGCAGATACGCAGTATTTT. This encodes CASRRQAYGADTQYF.

The chain joins TRBV28 to TRBJ1-1; the D gene is possibly TRBD1 (5 bases). Germline-derived CDR1 and CDR2 are MDHEN and SYDVKM. V lost 3 bases and J lost 4, with 12 bases in between. The CDR3 sequence is 14 residues long. This CDR3 reads CASSFTGSSTEAFF. CDR3 bases: TGTGCCAGCAGTTTTACAGGATCGAGCACTGAAGCTTTCTTT.

This rearrangement joins TRBV11-3 to TRBJ2-5; 12 nucleotides line up with TRBD2. Germline loops: CDR1 SGHNT, CDR2 YENEEA. Trimming removed 6 bases from V and 2 bases from J; junction bases left unmatched: 10. This CDR3 has 17 residues. The CDR3 is CASRPSGRDGGQETQYF. DNA for the CDR3: TGTGCCAGCAGGCCTAGCGGGAGGGATGGTGGGCAAGAGACCCAGTACTTC.

The genes are TRBV19 and TRBJ1-5; D unclear. Trimming pared 5 bases from V and 0 bases from J, leaving 23 bases between. Looked up from germline, CDR1 is LNHDA and CDR2 is SQIVND (reference sequence). This CDR3 region has 19 residues. The CDR3 protein is CASSRGSPSRTYSNQPQHF. DNA for the CDR3: TGTGCCAGTAGTCGTGGGAGCCCGTCACGGACTTATAGCAATCAGCCCCAGCATTTT.

This chain joins TRBV4-1 and TRBJ1-5, with 7 bases identical to TRBD1. V lost 4 bases to trimming and J lost 6 bases; unmatched junction nucleotides: 6. CDR1 and CDR2 from the germline V gene are MGHRA and YSYEKL. The CDR3 contains 14 residues. The CDR3 is CASSLDDRAQPQHF. CDR3 bases: TGCGCCAGCAGCCTAGACGACAGGGCTCAGCCCCAGCATTTT.

The chain uses TRBV6-5 and TRBJ2-2; TRBD1 is a possible D gene (6 bases). The germline V gene has CDR1 MNHEY and CDR2 SVGAGI. The CDR3 length is 14 residues. V gave up 7 bases and J gave up 1 base, with 10 bases separating them. DNA for the CDR3: TGTGCCAGCACCTGGGGACAGAACACCGGGGAGCTGTTTTTT. It yields the protein CASTWGQNTGELFF.

The chain joins TRBV28 to TRBJ2-3, with D unclear. The CDR3 runs 16 residues. V lost 5 bases and J lost 0, with 15 bases in between. The germline CDR1 and CDR2 sequences are MDHEN and SYDVKM. CDR3 in DNA: TGTGCCAGCAGTGACCCGGGTGATACTAGCACAGATACGCAGTATTTT. Translation: CASSDPGDTSTDTQYF.

The genes are TRBV5-4 and TRBJ2-7; 12 bases fit TRBD1. Germline loops: CDR1 SGHNT, CDR2 YYREEE (reference sequence). The CDR3 consists of 14 residues. The V gene end was trimmed by 4 bases and the J gene end by 6 bases; junction bases not matched to a gene: 5. The CDR3 nucleotides read TGTGCCAGCAGCAGGGACAGGGGGCTGGGCGAGCAGTACTTC. The encoded protein is CASSRDRGLGEQYF.

The chain is built from TRBV10-3 and TRBJ2-2; TRBD2 matches 9 bases. The V segment lost 10 bases and the J segment 6 bases; nucleotides outside the gene matches: 9. The CDR3 spans 14 residues. Germline-derived CDR1 and CDR2 are ENHRY and SYGVKD. This CDR3 is CATLREGRSGELFF. CDR3 DNA sequence: TGTGCCACACTGCGGGAGGGCCGTTCCGGGGAGCTGTTTTTT.

V is TRBV27 and J is TRBJ1-5; tentatively, D is TRBD1 (5 bases). Trimming removed 2 bases at V and 5 bases at J, with 7 bases between. This CDR3 region has 13 residues. Looked up from germline, CDR1 is MNHEY and CDR2 is SMNVEV (reference sequence). The CDR3 coding sequence is TGTGCCAGCAGTTTAGCGGGGCATCAGCCCCAGCATTTT. It encodes CASSLAGHQPQHF.

V and J are TRBV28 and TRBJ1-1; D is unresolved. The CDR3 covers 12 residues. The germline CDR1 and CDR2 sequences are MDHEN and SYDVKM. V shed 4 bases and J shed 1 base, with 4 bases lying between them. CDR3 nucleotides: TGTGCCAGCAGTTCAGGGAACACTGAAGCTTTCTTT. It encodes CASSSGNTEAFF. Drawing the rest from reference TRBV28 and TRBJ1-1, the complete variable domain is DVKVTQSSRYLVKRTGEKVFLECVQDMDHENMFWYRQDPGLGLRLIYFSYDVKMKEKGDIPEGYSVSREKKERFSLILESASTNQTSMYLCASSSGNTEAFFGQGTRLTVV.

This rearrangement joins TRBV19 to TRBJ2-7; possibly TRBD2 for D (6 bases). Per the germline V gene, CDR1 is LNHDA and CDR2 is SQIVND (reference sequence). CDR3 length: 14 amino acids. Trimming removed 6 bases from V and 6 bases from J, with 18 bases in between. The CDR3 loop is CASREDVAGFEQYF. Here the CDR3 DNA reads TGTGCCAGTAGGGAAGATGTGGCGGGATTCGAGCAGTACTTC.

This clone showed up just a few times. The V gene is TRBV6-5, the J gene TRBJ2-7; TRBD1 might be the D (6 bases). Per the germline V gene, CDR1 is MNHEY and CDR2 is SVGAGI. The CDR3 has 13 residues. The ends were cut back, 2 bases at V and 3 bases at J, with 8 bases in the middle. CDR3 DNA sequence: TGTGCCAGCAGTTACAACAGGGACTACGAGCAGTACTTC. It is translated as CASSYNRDYEQYF.

For the CDR3, the DNA is TGTGCCAGCAGCTTAGGGGCCTCCTACGAGCAGTACTTC. It specifies CASSLGASYEQYF. The chain recombines TRBV7-6 with TRBJ2-7; D ambiguous. Per the germline V gene, CDR1 is SGHVS and CDR2 is FNYEAQ. The CDR3 loop spans 13 amino acids. V gave up 1 base and J gave up 0 bases, with 4 bases separating them.

The genes are TRBV10-3 and TRBJ2-7; TRBD2 aligns across 9 bases. V was clipped by 10 bases and J by 4 bases; unmatched bases: 17. CDR1 is ENHRY, CDR2 SYGVKD, per germline. The CDR3 extends over 16 amino acids. The CDR3 is CATLGAGGLRGYEQYF. DNA for the CDR3: TGTGCCACTCTGGGGGCGGGAGGGCTTAGGGGATACGAGCAGTACTTC.

The gene calls are TRBV19 and TRBJ1-1, with no clear D. Germline CDR1 LNHDA, CDR2 SQIVND (reference sequence). The CDR3 is 13 amino acids. Trimming removed 4 bases from V and 8 bases from J, with 14 bases in between. The CDR3 region has the DNA TGTGCCAGTAGTACTGGCCAGGTTACAGAAGCTTTCTTT. Its translation: CASSTGQVTEAFF.

The chain joins TRBV5-5 to TRBJ1-4, with 11 bases identical to TRBD1. This CDR3 has 16 amino acids. In germline, CDR1 is SGHKS, CDR2 YYEKEE (reference sequence). V shed 4 bases, J shed 7 bases, and the junction held 9 bases outside the gene matches. CDR3: CASSPTGQGVIEKLFF. The CDR3 DNA reads TGTGCCAGCAGCCCCACGGGACAGGGGGTCATTGAAAAACTGTTTTTT.

The chain employs TRBV28 and TRBJ2-7; tentative D call: TRBD2 (5 bases). Germline V gives CDR1 MDHEN, CDR2 SYDVKM. The CDR3 loop spans 14 amino acids. Trimming left V 2 bases short and J 2 bases short, with 10 bases between. The CDR3 DNA reads as TGTGCCAGCAGTTTAGCGGGTGGAGCCTACGAGCAGTACTTC. It specifies CASSLAGGAYEQYF.